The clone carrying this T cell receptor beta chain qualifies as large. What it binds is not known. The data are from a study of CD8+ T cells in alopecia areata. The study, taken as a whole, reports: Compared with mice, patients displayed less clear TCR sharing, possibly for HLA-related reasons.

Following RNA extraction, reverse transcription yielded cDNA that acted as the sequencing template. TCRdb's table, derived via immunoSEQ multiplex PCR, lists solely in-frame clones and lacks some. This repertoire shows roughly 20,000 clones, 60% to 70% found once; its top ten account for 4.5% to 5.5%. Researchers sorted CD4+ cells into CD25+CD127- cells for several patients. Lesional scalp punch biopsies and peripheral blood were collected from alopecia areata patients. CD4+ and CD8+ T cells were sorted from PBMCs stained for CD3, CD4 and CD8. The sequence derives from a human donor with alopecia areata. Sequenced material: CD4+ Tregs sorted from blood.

The CDR3 region is CASSLRDREQDTQYF. CDR3 coding DNA: TGCGCCAGCAGCCTCCGGGACAGGGAACAAGATACGCAGTATTTT. The chain combines TRBV23-1 with TRBJ2-3; 9 bases are shared with TRBD1. TRBV23-1 is noted as an ORF with a role that remains uncertain. The CDR3 is 15 residues long. Losses at the gene ends were 6 bases for V and 5 bases for J; bases not matched to a gene: 9.